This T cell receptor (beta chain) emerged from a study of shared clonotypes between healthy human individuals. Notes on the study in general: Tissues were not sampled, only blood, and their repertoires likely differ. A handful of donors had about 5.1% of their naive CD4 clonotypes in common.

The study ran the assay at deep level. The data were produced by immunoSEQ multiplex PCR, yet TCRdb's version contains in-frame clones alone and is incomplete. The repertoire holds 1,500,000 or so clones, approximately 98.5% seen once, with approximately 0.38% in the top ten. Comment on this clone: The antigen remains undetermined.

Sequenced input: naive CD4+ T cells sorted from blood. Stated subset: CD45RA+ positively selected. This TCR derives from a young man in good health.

The CDR3 sequence: CASSHGTGYGYTF. The DNA for the CDR3 is TGTGCCAGCAGCCATGGGACAGGGTACGGCTACACCTTC. The chain uses TRBV7-3 and TRBJ1-2; 9 positions match TRBD1. Germline CDR1 is SGHTA and CDR2 is FQGTGA. The V and J ends lost 5 bases and 8 bases, in that order; junction bases with no gene match: 6. This CDR3 has 13 residues.